This entry lists 16 T cell receptor beta chains sequenced from one sample in a study of blood T cell repertoires in COVID-19. Method: immunoSEQ multiplex PCR; TCRdb's copy keeps in-frame clones and lacks some. This table holds under 200,000 clones, 80% to 85% found once. The material sequenced was peripheral blood. All receptors come from a woman aged 55-70 years with acute or convalescent COVID-19.

The genes are TRBV19 and TRBJ2-7, with no clear D. CDR3 length: 13 residues. V dropped 4 bases and J dropped 0 bases, with 7 bases sitting between them. Germline CDR1 and CDR2: LNHDA and SQIVND (reference sequence). DNA for the CDR3: TGTGCCAGTAGTAGTCAGGCCTCCTACGAGCAGTACTTC. Its protein is CASSSQASYEQYF. Together with reference TRBV19 and TRBJ2-7, the CDR3 gives the full variable domain: DGGITQSPKYLFRKEGQNVTLSCEQNLNHDAMYWYRQDPGQGLRLIYYSQIVNDFQKGDIAEGYSVSREKKESFPLTVTSAQKNPTAFYLCASSSQASYEQYFGPGTRLTVT.

This clone appeared once. Other DNA sequences in the sample encode the same CDR3. The chain is built from TRBV28 and TRBJ1-5; D call uncertain. This CDR3 is 12 amino acids long. Germline CDR1 and CDR2: MDHEN and SYDVKM. V lost 2 bases, J lost 7 bases, and 6 bases lay in between. In nucleotides, the CDR3 is TGTGCCAGCAGTTTACCTAACCAGCCCCAGCATTTT. This gives the protein CASSLPNQPQHF.

The rearrangement links TRBV12-3 or TRBV12-4 to TRBJ1-3, with unresolved D. The CDR3 consists of 11 residues. Trimming removed 10 bases at V and 10 bases at J, with 14 bases between. CDR3 loop: CATSPSSTIYF. DNA of the CDR3: TGTGCCACCTCCCCGTCCAGTACCATATATTTT.

This chain links TRBV15 with TRBJ2-1; TRBD2 aligns across 7 bases. The V gene end was trimmed by 0 bases and the J gene end by 0 bases; junction bases not matched to a gene: 8. The CDR3 is 18 residues long. CDR1 is LNHNV and CDR2 is YYDKDF in the germline V gene (reference sequence). CDR3: CATSRDTPGGSSYNEQFF. In nucleotides, the CDR3 is TGTGCCACCAGCAGAGATACCCCGGGGGGTAGCTCCTACAATGAGCAGTTCTTC.

The rearrangement joins TRBV5-4 to TRBJ1-2, with 7 bases fitting TRBD1. The junction had 10 bases not matched to a gene; V was cut back by 4 bases and J by 4 bases. The CDR3 is made up of 15 amino acids. Germline V gene sequence: CDR1 SGHNT, CDR2 YYREEE (reference sequence). The CDR3 DNA sequence: TGTGCCAGCAGCATAGCGAGACAGGGTCTCTATGGCTACACCTTC. Translating gives CASSIARQGLYGYTF.

This chain uses TRBV6-5 with TRBJ1-5, with 11 bases aligning to TRBD1. Germline CDR1 MNHEY, CDR2 SVGAGI. CDR3 length equals 15 residues. With V trimmed by 6 bases and J by 2 bases, 3 bases remained unmatched. The CDR3 bases are TGTGCCAGCAGCGGACAGGGGGCCGGCAATCAGCCCCAGCATTTT. Translated, it gives CASSGQGAGNQPQHF.

V and J are TRBV4-1 and TRBJ1-1; D perhaps matches TRBD1 (5 bases). This CDR3 spans 15 amino acids. Trimming removed 0 bases from V and 4 bases from J, with 12 bases in between. Looked up from germline, CDR1 is MGHRA and CDR2 is YSYEKL. Written as DNA, the CDR3 is TGCGCCAGCAGCCAAGATGGGAGGGGCCTCACTGAAGCTTTCTTT. Residues: CASSQDGRGLTEAFF.

The rearrangement links TRBV2 to TRBJ2-2; D not resolved. The CDR3 loop spans 14 amino acids. Germline CDR1 SNHLY, CDR2 FYNNEI. Trimming pared 6 bases from V and 6 bases from J, leaving 14 bases between. As DNA, the CDR3 is TGTGCCAGCAGACAGTCGACCAACGCCGGGGAGCTGTTTTTT. As protein: CASRQSTNAGELFF.

The chain has TRBV10-3 and TRBJ2-2, with TRBD2 identical over 10 bases. This CDR3 contains 16 residues. The V gene's germline CDR1 is ENHRY and CDR2 SYGVKD. V lost 3 bases and J lost 7; bases outside the gene matches: 8. The CDR3 loop reads CAISDGLAVFLGELFF. The CDR3 DNA is TGTGCCATCAGTGATGGACTAGCGGTTTTTCTCGGGGAGCTGTTTTTT.

This rearrangement joins TRBV9 to TRBJ1-1; 7 bases align to TRBD1. Trimming at V came to 3 bases and at J to 0 bases, leaving 2 bases not matched to a gene. CDR1 and CDR2 from the germline V gene are SGDLS and YYNGEE. The CDR3 spans 14 residues. The CDR3 is CASSGDSMNTEAFF. The CDR3 bases are TGTGCCAGCAGCGGGGACAGCATGAACACTGAAGCTTTCTTT.

The CDR3 loop reads CASSSTQGPGNTIYF. Here the CDR3 DNA reads TGTGCCAGCAGTTCTACACAGGGGCCTGGAAACACCATATATTTT. This chain links TRBV6-6 with TRBJ1-3, with 7 bases lining up with TRBD1. The trim removed 4 bases at V and 2 bases at J, leaving 5 bases unmatched. In germline, CDR1 is MNHNY, CDR2 SVGAGI (reference sequence). This CDR3 has 15 residues.

The chain recombines TRBV6-5 with TRBJ1-2; perhaps TRBD1 as D (6 bases). The CDR3 consists of 14 residues. The V gene lost 6 bases and the J gene lost 5 bases, with 16 bases spanning the gap. CDR1 is MNHEY, CDR2 SVGAGI, per germline. Here the CDR3 reads CASSPRGARYGYTF. The CDR3 DNA is TGTGCCAGCAGCCCCAGGGGCGCAAGATATGGCTACACCTTC.

DNA of the CDR3: TGCGCCAGCAGCTTGGGGGCGACTGGGGCCAACGTCCTGACTTTC. Translated, it gives CASSLGATGANVLTF. V usage is TRBV5-1 and J usage is TRBJ2-6; no clear D gene. This CDR3 comprises 15 residues. From germline, CDR1 is SGHRS and CDR2 YFSETQ. V was clipped by 0 bases and J by 2 bases, with 6 bases between them. Variable domain in full (rest from reference TRBV5-1 and TRBJ2-6): KAGVTQTPRYLIKTRGQQVTLSCSPISGHRSVSWYQQTPGQGLQFLFEYFSETQRNKGNFPGRFSGRQFSNSRSEMNVSTLELGDSALYLCASSLGATGANVLTFGAGSRLTVL.

The chain's CDR3 is CASRLGTEAFF. Written as DNA, the CDR3 is TGTGCCAGCAGACTAGGCACTGAAGCTTTCTTT. V and J are TRBV25-1 and TRBJ1-1; no clear D. CDR1 and CDR2 from the germline V gene are MGHDK and SYGVNS. Between the trimmed V and J ends, which lost 6 bases and 4 bases, there was a span of 6 bases. The CDR3 totals 11 residues.

This chain uses TRBV19 with TRBJ1-6; the D gene is possibly TRBD1 (6 bases). The germline gives CDR1 LNHDA, CDR2 SQIVND (reference sequence). This CDR3 has 12 amino acids. V was shortened by 8 bases and J by 10 bases, with 12 bases between the two germline ends. The CDR3, as DNA: TGTGCCAGTCTCGCAGGGGACTCACCCCTCCACTTT. Protein product: CASLAGDSPLHF.

This chain connects TRBV7-9 to TRBJ1-4; 8 positions match TRBD1. Germline CDR1 reads SEHNR; CDR2 reads FQNEAQ (reference sequence). Germline trimming cut 5 bases from V and 1 base from J; bases unmatched to any gene: 6. This CDR3 comprises 16 residues. The CDR3: CASSNGQGKTNEKLFF. The CDR3, as DNA: TGTGCCAGCAGCAATGGACAGGGTAAAACTAATGAAAAACTGTTTTTT.